Listed here are 2 T cell receptor beta chains from one sample, sequenced in a study of blood T cell repertoires in COVID-19. Clones were read by immunoSEQ multiplex PCR, and TCRdb kept only the in-frame ones, dropping some. The repertoire consists of about 330,000 clones, with approximately 90% occurring once and the leading ten covering approximately 9.3%. Sequencing was carried out using peripheral blood. The receptor source for this set is a man between 25 and 39 years old with COVID-19, enrolled during active disease.

This clone was seen just once. Other DNA sequences in the same sample also yield this CDR3. The chain is built from TRBV19 and TRBJ2-5; 9 bases line up with TRBD1. CDR1 LNHDA and CDR2 SQIVND come from the germline V gene (reference sequence). The trim removed 5 bases at V and 2 bases at J, leaving 0 bases unmatched. This CDR3 is built from 13 residues. The DNA for the CDR3 is TGTGCCAGTAGTGGGACAGGGCAAGAGACCCAGTACTTC. Protein: CASSGTGQETQYF.

The J gene is TRBJ2-7, the V gene TRBV7-3; 7 bases map to TRBD2. In germline, CDR1 is SGHTA, CDR2 FQGTGA. The length of the CDR3 is 12 residues. J gave up 7 bases and V 8 bases, and 8 bases lay outside the gene matches. For the CDR3, the DNA is TGTGCCAGCTCCTCTGGGACTAATGAGCAGTACTTC. This encodes CASSSGTNEQYF.